The rows below give T cell receptor beta chains drawn from one sample of a study of T cell responses to AZD1222 COVID-19 vaccine. Profiled with immunoSEQ multiplex PCR; TCRdb holds only in-frame clones, not every one. This table holds about 26,000 clones, around 90% found once. This material consisted of peripheral blood, taken 28 days after the second AZD1222 dose. All receptors come from an adult who received the AZD1222 COVID-19 vaccine. The CDR3 runs from the conserved cysteine through the conserved F or W. A D gene is named only where the DNA matches it firmly. Size is stated for part of the rows, as once, few or many counts, or as a class when the clone is expanded.

TRBD1	TRBV5-1	once	TRBJ2-5	TGCGCCAGCAGCTCGGTCTCCGGGACAGGGCAAGAGACCCAGTACTTC	CASSSVSGTGQETQYF
-	TRBV18	-	TRBJ2-7	TGTGCCAGCTCACCCCCAGACAAGGACCCCTACGAGCAGTACTTC	CASSPPDKDPYEQYF
TRBD1	TRBV12-3/TRBV12-4	-	TRBJ1-2	TGTGCCAGCAGTAGAGACAGGGATGGCTACACCTTC	CASSRDRDGYTF
-	TRBV12-5	-	TRBJ2-3	TGTGCTAGTGGTTTGGTTGGGGCAGATACGCAGTATTTT	CASGLVGADTQYF
-	TRBV9	-	TRBJ1-6	TGTGCCAGCAGCGCTGGAGAAAACTCCTATAATTCACCCCTCCACTTT	CASSAGENSYNSPLHF
-	TRBV28	-	TRBJ1-3	TGTGCCAGCAGTCCGCCCCCAGGGTCCGGAAACACCATATATTTT	CASSPPPGSGNTIYF
-	TRBV5-1	few	TRBJ2-6	TGCGCCAGCAGCGATTCGCCAGCTGGGGCCAACGTCCTGACTTTC	CASSDSPAGANVLTF
-	TRBV5-1	-	TRBJ2-5	TGCGCCAGCAGCTTGGTCGGCAACTTCCAAGAGACCCAGTACTTC	CASSLVGNFQETQYF
-	TRBV27	-	TRBJ2-3	TGTGCCAGCAGGGACTTCACAGATACGCAGTATTTT	CASRDFTDTQYF
TRBD1	TRBV19	-	TRBJ1-1	TGTGCCAGTAGTACCGGGACAGGGTTGTTGAACACTGAAGCTTTCTTT	CASSTGTGLLNTEAFF
-	TRBV19	few	TRBJ1-6	TGTGCCAGTAGTATTGGTGGCCCGGTAAGGAGCTCACCCCTCCACTTT	CASSIGGPVRSSPLHF
-	TRBV11-2	-	TRBJ1-2	TGTGCCAGCAGCTTTTTGGGCCGTGGCTACACCTTC	CASSFLGRGYTF
-	TRBV28	-	TRBJ2-7	TGTGCCAGCAGTTTACAGTACGAGCAGTACTTC	CASSLQYEQYF
-	TRBV7-9	-	TRBJ1-4	TGTGCCAGCAGCTATCCTACACGGGGGCGCTTCACTAATGAAAAACTGTTTTTT	CASSYPTRGRFTNEKLFF
-	TRBV19	-	TRBJ1-5	TGTGCCAGTAGTAGGGGGGGCTCGGGCAATCAGCCCCAGCATTTT	CASSRGGSGNQPQHF
-	TRBV19	-	TRBJ1-6	TGTGCCAGTAGTCCCTGGGGGGGCACCGATTCACCCCTCCACTTT	CASSPWGGTDSPLHF
-	TRBV7-9	-	TRBJ1-5	TGTGCCAGCACGCGGAATCAGCCCCAGCATTTT	CASTRNQPQHF
TRBD1	TRBV2	-	TRBJ1-5	TGTGCCAGCACGGGGACAGGGTCGGTGGGGGCCCAGCATTTT	CASTGTGSVGAQHF
-	TRBV2	-	TRBJ1-5	TGTGCCACCGCCATGGGCAGCAATCAGCCCCAGCATTTT	CATAMGSNQPQHF
-	TRBV19	-	TRBJ1-1	TGTGCCAGTAGTACCATTTTAAACACTGAAGCTTTCTTT	CASSTILNTEAFF
-	TRBV11-2	-	TRBJ2-5	TGTGCCAGCAGCCCGAAGGTCATGGAAGAGACCCAGTACTTC	CASSPKVMEETQYF
-	TRBV4-3	-	TRBJ2-1	TGCGCCAGCAGCCTTCAACAGGGAAGCGATGAGCAGTTCTTC	CASSLQQGSDEQFF
-	TRBV3-1/TRBV3-2	-	TRBJ1-6	TGTGCCAGCAGCCAAGGCGTCAGGACCCCTGATGGATCACCCCTCCACTTT	CASSQGVRTPDGSPLHF
TRBD1	TRBV6-7	-	TRBJ1-6	TGTGCCAGCAGTTGCAACAGGGGATATTATAATTCACCCCTCCACTTT	CASSCNRGYYNSPLHF
TRBD1	TRBV5-1	-	TRBJ1-4	TGCGCCAGCAGCTTAGACAGGGGGCTTAGTGAAAAACTGTTTTTT	CASSLDRGLSEKLFF
-	TRBV29-1	-	TRBJ2-7	TGCAGCGTTGTCGGGAGACGCTACGAGCAGTACTTC	CSVVGRRYEQYF
TRBD2	TRBV7-9	-	TRBJ2-1	TGTGCCAGCAGCTCACGGACTAGCGGGGGACTCTCCTACAATGAGCAGTTCTTC	CASSSRTSGGLSYNEQFF
TRBD2	TRBV4-3	once	TRBJ2-1	TGCGCCAGCAGCCAAGATCTGGAACTAGCGGTCTACAATGAGCAGTTCTTC	CASSQDLELAVYNEQFF
-	TRBV19	-	TRBJ2-6	TGTGCCAGTAGTATATGGGCTGGGGCCAACGTCCTGACTTTC	CASSIWAGANVLTF
-	TRBV4-1	-	TRBJ2-5	TGCGCCAGCAGCCAAGATCAGCGGTCCCAAGAGACCCAGTACTTC	CASSQDQRSQETQYF
TRBD2	TRBV3-1/TRBV3-2	-	TRBJ2-2	TGTGCCAGCAGCCTGACGCAGCGGGGGGGCGGCGGGGAGCTGTTTTTT	CASSLTQRGGGGELFF
-	TRBV7-9	-	TRBJ1-1	TGTGCCAGCAGCTTACTCAGGGATGGGGAAGCTTTCTTT	CASSLLRDGEAFF
-	TRBV7-8	-	TRBJ2-7	TGTGCCAGCAGCTCGCCGCCGGACCTCCTGGACGAGCAGTACTTC	CASSSPPDLLDEQYF
TRBD2	TRBV28	-	TRBJ2-3	TGTGCCAGCAGTCTCGGGGGGGGGCGCGGCACAGATACGCAGTATTTT	CASSLGGGRGTDTQYF
-	TRBV11-2	-	TRBJ1-5	TGTGCCAGCAGCTTATGGGGGGTTGATCAGCCCCAGCATTTT	CASSLWGVDQPQHF
-	TRBV7-2	once	TRBJ2-2	TGTGCCAGCAGCCTCCCAGCCACCGGGGAGCTGTTTTTT	CASSLPATGELFF
TRBD1	TRBV9	-	TRBJ2-3	TGTGCCAGCAGCGCACGGGACAGGGGGGCAGATACGCAGTATTTT	CASSARDRGADTQYF
-	TRBV7-9	-	TRBJ1-2	TGTGCCAGCAGCTTATCAGGGGAAGGCTACACCTTC	CASSLSGEGYTF
-	TRBV18	once	TRBJ2-3	TGTGCCAGCTCACCTCCCGGGACTGCTAGCACAGATACGCAGTATTTT	CASSPPGTASTDTQYF
TRBD2	TRBV4-1	few	TRBJ2-7	TGCGCCAGCAGCCAAGTTACTAGCGGGGTGACTTACGAGCAGTACTTC	CASSQVTSGVTYEQYF
TRBD1	TRBV14	-	TRBJ2-1	TGTGCCAGCAATTGGCAGGGGGTGGGTGAGCAGTTCTTC	CASNWQGVGEQFF
-	TRBV4-3	-	TRBJ1-6	TGCGCCAGCAGCCAAGAACGAGGTAGTTCACCCCTCCACTTT	CASSQERGSSPLHF
-	TRBV28	-	TRBJ1-5	TGTGCCAGCAGTCCGGCAGACATACTGGGCGATCAGCCCCAGCATTTT	CASSPADILGDQPQHF
TRBD1	TRBV19	-	TRBJ2-6	TGTGCCAGTAGTATAGACCCGGGACAGGGGATTTTTGGGGCCAACGTCCTGACTTTC	CASSIDPGQGIFGANVLTF
-	TRBV27	-	TRBJ1-6	TGTGCCAGCAGTCAACGAGCATATTCACCCCTCCACTTT	CASSQRAYSPLHF
-	TRBV24-1	-	TRBJ2-7	TGTGCCACCAGTGATTCGGCAGGCTCCCACGAGCAGTACTTC	CATSDSAGSHEQYF
-	TRBV2	-	TRBJ1-6	TGTGCCAGCAGGGAATCCCCGGGTTCACCCCTCCACTTT	CASRESPGSPLHF
-	TRBV6-5	-	TRBJ2-2	TGTGCCAGCAGTTACTCCGAAGCTTACGGGGAGCTGTTTTTT	CASSYSEAYGELFF
-	TRBV19	-	TRBJ1-4	TGTGCCAGTAGTATCAGGGATAGAACTAATGAAAAACTGTTTTTT	CASSIRDRTNEKLFF
-	TRBV6-5	-	TRBJ2-5	TGTGCCAGCAGTACAGGGGCAAGTGGGCCGGGGGCTCAGTACTTC	CASSTGASGPGAQYF
TRBD2	TRBV5-1	-	TRBJ2-2	TGCGCCAGCAGCCCGAGCCTGAGCGGGGCACCCACCGGGGAGCTGTTTTTT	CASSPSLSGAPTGELFF
TRBD1	TRBV3-1/TRBV3-2	-	TRBJ1-2	TGTGCCAGCAGCCAAGCTCGACAGGGGATCTATGGCTACACCTTC	CASSQARQGIYGYTF
TRBD1	TRBV19	-	TRBJ1-1	TGTGCCAGTAGTCCCTGGACAGGGGTAGAAACTGAAGCTTTCTTT	CASSPWTGVETEAFF
-	TRBV6-1	-	TRBJ2-7	TGTGCCAGCAGTGAACCGGGACCCTATAACTTC	CASSEPGPYNF
-	TRBV10-3	-	TRBJ1-2	TGTGCCATCAGCTCCTCCGATCAGGGGAACTATGGCTACACCTTC	CAISSSDQGNYGYTF
-	TRBV19	-	TRBJ1-6	TGTGCCAGTAGTATAGATGCGTCAGGGAATGTTAATTCACCCCTCCACTTT	CASSIDASGNVNSPLHF
TRBD1	TRBV4-3	once	TRBJ2-7	TGCGCCAGCAGCCAAGTGGGTGGGCAGGGGGCCTCCGGCGAGCAGTACTTC	CASSQVGGQGASGEQYF